Listed here are 28 T cell receptor beta chains from one sample, sequenced in a study of shared clonotypes between healthy human individuals (dated by TCRdb to between 2020 and 2021). To prepare the library, the immunoSEQ multiplex PCR assay was applied. TCRdb's version of the immuneACCESS table is confined to in-frame rearrangements and falls short of the full clone set. An unresolved V gene accounts for under half of the shortfall where checked; the remainder is of unknown origin. The sample includes about 470,000 clones, with around 75% observed a single time. Around 14% of the sample goes to the ten largest clones. Sequencing was done on a sample of PBMCs. The receptors were gathered from a woman aged 40 to 49 in good health. Some clones in this sample may be carry-over from other donors' samples.

This chain joins TRBV29-1 and TRBJ2-7, with D unclear. Trimming stripped 3 bases from V and 1 base from J, with 7 bases between. There are 12 residues in the CDR3. In germline, CDR1 is SQVTM, CDR2 ANQGSEA. Here the CDR3 reads CSVETASYEQYF. DNA of the CDR3: TGCAGCGTTGAGACGGCGTCCTACGAGCAGTACTTC.

As DNA, the CDR3 is TGTGCCAGCAACCCCTCGGCCATCAGCTACGAGCAGTACTTC. Protein: CASNPSAISYEQYF. The chain combines TRBV6-6 with TRBJ2-7; D uncertain. Trimming removed 7 bases from V and 3 bases from J, with 16 bases in between. CDR3 size: 14 residues. Germline lookup yields CDR1 MNHNY and CDR2 SVGAGI (reference sequence).

This chain joins TRBV5-5 and TRBJ1-2; tentatively, D is TRBD1 (5 bases). This CDR3 region has 16 residues. Germline V CDR1 and CDR2: SGHKS, YYEKEE (reference sequence). The germline V and J ends were trimmed by 0 bases and 4 bases, with 16 bases remaining between them. The CDR3 bases are TGTGCCAGCAGCTTGGCCGTGTGGGGACGGGGCTATGGCTACACCTTC. It encodes CASSLAVWGRGYGYTF.

The chain employs TRBV11-3 and TRBJ1-1; D perhaps matches TRBD1 (5 bases). From germline, CDR1 is SGHNT and CDR2 YENEEA. V was cut by 3 bases and J by 1 base, with 6 bases left in between. The CDR3 runs 13 residues. CDR3 sequence reads: CASSFQGNTEAFF. The CDR3 DNA is TGTGCCAGCAGCTTTCAGGGGAACACTGAAGCTTTCTTT.

This chain joins TRBV2 and TRBJ2-7; the match to TRBD1 covers 7 bases. This CDR3 is built from 14 residues. The germline V gene encodes CDR1 SNHLY and CDR2 FYNNEI. The junction had 5 bases not matched to a gene; V was cut back by 6 bases and J by 0 bases. Written as DNA, the CDR3 is TGTGCCAGCAGGGGGACAGATGCCTCCTACGAGCAGTACTTC. Protein sequence: CASRGTDASYEQYF.

The chain carries TRBV4-2 and TRBJ1-5; TRBD1 matches at 11 bases. From germline, CDR1 is LGHNA and CDR2 YNFKEQ. After removal of 4 bases from V and 6 bases from J, the junction contained 8 bases not matched to a gene. CDR3 length: 16 residues. The CDR3: CASSPGQGARGQPQHF. In DNA form, the CDR3 reads TGTGCCAGCAGCCCAGGACAGGGGGCGCGGGGTCAGCCCCAGCATTTT.

A note on this clone: The sample carries other DNA sequences with the same CDR3. This chain uses TRBV7-2 with TRBJ2-5, with D possibly matching TRBD2 (6 bases). CDR3 length: 14 residues. Germline values: CDR1 SGHTA, CDR2 FQGNSA. V lost 3 bases and J 1 base, leaving 9 bases between the germline ends. The CDR3 protein is CASSFGGAQETQYF. CDR3 DNA: TGTGCCAGCAGCTTCGGAGGGGCCCAAGAGACCCAGTACTTC.

This clone was seen once. This chain joins TRBV19 and TRBJ1-5; D perhaps matches TRBD1 (6 bases). CDR1 and CDR2 from the germline V gene are LNHDA and SQIVND (reference sequence). The CDR3 loop spans 13 amino acids. Trimming left V 5 bases short and J 6 bases short, with 11 bases between. The CDR3 DNA sequence: TGTGCCAGTAGTTTAATACAGGGTCAGCCCCAGCATTTT. Amino acids: CASSLIQGQPQHF.

The chain recombines TRBV29-1 with TRBJ2-1, with 10 nucleotides matching TRBD1. The CDR3 length is 13 residues. Germline V CDR1 and CDR2: SQVTM, ANQGSEA. J gave up 5 bases and V 7 bases, and 5 bases lay outside the gene matches. This CDR3 is CSGSGTGDNEQFF. The CDR3 coding sequence is TGCAGCGGATCCGGGACAGGGGACAATGAGCAGTTCTTC.

The chain links TRBV18 to TRBJ1-2; 9 nucleotides line up with TRBD1. The CDR3 contains 13 residues. J was trimmed by 8 bases and V by 3 bases; bases with no gene match: 4. Germline assignment: CDR1 KGHSH and CDR2 LQKENI. The CDR3 loop is CASSPRDREGYTF. The DNA for the CDR3 is TGTGCCAGCTCACCCCGGGACAGGGAAGGCTACACCTTC.

The chain is built from TRBV4-1 and TRBJ2-7, with 15 bases lining up with TRBD2. Trimming cost V 1 base and J 6 bases; bases outside gene matches: 4. This CDR3 is 16 amino acids long. CDR1 is MGHRA and CDR2 is YSYEKL in the germline V gene. CDR3 nucleotide sequence: TGCGCCAGCAGCCAAGGGACTAGCGGGAGGGCCTCCGAGCAGTACTTC. Its protein is CASSQGTSGRASEQYF.

The rearrangement joins TRBV6-1 to TRBJ1-4; 11 nucleotides align to TRBD1. Germline V lookup: CDR1 MNHNS, CDR2 SASEGT. The CDR3 contains 15 residues. V was clipped by 5 bases and J by 7 bases; unmatched bases: 6. Here the CDR3 reads CASSTGDRGFEKLFF. Here the CDR3 DNA reads TGTGCCAGCAGTACCGGGGACAGGGGGTTTGAAAAACTGTTTTTT.

This chain links TRBV7-8 with TRBJ1-3; 8 bases fit TRBD1. The V segment lost 1 base and the J segment 2 bases; nucleotides outside the gene matches: 4. The CDR3 extends over 16 amino acids. CDR1 and CDR2 from the germline V gene are SGHVS and FQNEAQ. CDR3 coding DNA: TGTGCCAGCAGCTTAGGGGACAGGATTACTGGAAACACCATATATTTT. Encoded protein: CASSLGDRITGNTIYF.

The chain couples TRBV29-1 to TRBJ2-1; 11 bases align to TRBD2. The V gene's germline CDR1 is SQVTM and CDR2 ANQGSEA. This CDR3 spans 12 amino acids. V gave up 7 bases and J gave up 10 bases; unmatched junction bases: 6. The CDR3 DNA reads TGCAGCGCCCAACTAGCGGGAGTAGAGCAGTTCTTC. This translates into CSAQLAGVEQFF.

This clone was detected a few times. This chain links TRBV15 with TRBJ2-1, with D possibly being TRBD1 or TRBD2 (5 bases each). The CDR3 contains 16 residues. CDR1 and CDR2 (germline): LNHNV, YYDKDF (reference sequence). Trimming cost V 4 bases and J 6 bases, with 19 bases left between them. CDR3 sequence reads: CATSTDMGVLGNEQFF. CDR3 nucleotides: TGTGCCACCAGCACCGATATGGGGGTACTAGGCAATGAGCAGTTCTTC. The complete variable domain, with remaining parts taken from reference TRBV15 and TRBJ2-1, reads DAMVIQNPRYQVTQFGKPVTLSCSQTLNHNVMYWYQQKSSQAPKLLFHYYDKDFNNEADTPDNFQSRRPNTSFCFLDIRSPGLGDTAMYLCATSTDMGVLGNEQFFGPGTRLTVL.

The V and J genes are TRBV9 and TRBJ2-1, with D perhaps matching TRBD2 (5 bases). The germline V gene has CDR1 SGDLS and CDR2 YYNGEE. The CDR3 is 15 amino acids. The V end lost 0 bases, the J end lost 7 bases, and 14 bases lay between the germline ends. The CDR3 region is CASSVAGEYGNEQFF. The CDR3 region has the DNA TGTGCCAGCAGCGTAGCTGGGGAGTATGGTAATGAGCAGTTCTTC.

This clone has only a few counts. The chain uses TRBV7-9 and TRBJ2-7; TRBD2 matches 7 bases. This CDR3 spans 15 amino acids. Trimming cost V 5 bases and J 7 bases; bases outside gene matches: 14. In germline, CDR1 is SEHNR, CDR2 FQNEAQ (reference sequence). CDR3: CASSPHFAGVEEQYF. CDR3 DNA: TGTGCCAGCAGCCCCCACTTTGCGGGAGTGGAAGAGCAGTACTTC.

This chain links TRBV5-1 with TRBJ2-1; 12 nucleotides agree with TRBD2. CDR1 SGHRS and CDR2 YFSETQ come from the germline V gene. The CDR3 has 14 residues. V trimming: 4 bases; J trimming: 10 bases; junction bases outside the gene matches: 6. The CDR3 DNA is TGCGCCAGCAGCGACGGACTAGCGGGGAAAGAGCAGTTCTTC. Translating it yields CASSDGLAGKEQFF. Full variable domain (remainder filled in from reference TRBV5-1 and TRBJ2-1): KAGVTQTPRYLIKTRGQQVTLSCSPISGHRSVSWYQQTPGQGLQFLFEYFSETQRNKGNFPGRFSGRQFSNSRSEMNVSTLELGDSALYLCASSDGLAGKEQFFGPGTRLTVL.

The V gene is TRBV7-2, the J gene TRBJ1-2; D ambiguous. The CDR3 runs 14 residues. Trimming took off 4 bases at V and 0 bases at J, with 9 bases between the two ends. Germline V gene lookup returns CDR1 SGHTA and CDR2 FQGNSA. The CDR3 DNA follows: TGTGCCAGCAGCTCGATCGGGGCTAACTATGGCTACACCTTC. This sequence encodes CASSSIGANYGYTF.

The chain combines TRBV7-9 with TRBJ2-3, with 12 positions matching TRBD2. Per the germline V gene, CDR1 is SEHNR and CDR2 is FQNEAQ (reference sequence). This CDR3 has 16 amino acids. V shed 6 bases, J shed 4 bases, and the junction held 8 bases outside the gene matches. CDR3 nucleotide sequence: TGTGCCAGCAGTTCTACTGGACTAGCGGGACCAGATACGCAGTATTTT. Its protein is CASSSTGLAGPDTQYF.

The chain joins TRBV7-2 to TRBJ2-7; 14 positions match TRBD2. The CDR3 consists of 14 residues. After removal of 1 base from V and 13 bases from J, the junction contained 6 bases not matched to a gene. Germline V CDR1 and CDR2: SGHTA, FQGNSA. CDR3 DNA sequence: TGTGCCAGCAGCTTAGGAGGGACTAGCGGGAGTTTATACTTC. It yields the protein CASSLGGTSGSLYF.

The chain uses TRBV30 and TRBJ2-1, with TRBD1 identical over 8 bases. Germline V gene sequence: CDR1 GTSNPN, CDR2 SVGIG (reference sequence). The CDR3 extends over 17 amino acids. V shed 5 bases and J 1 base; nucleotides not matched to a gene: 13. The CDR3 spells CAWGAARGRASYNEQFF. The CDR3 DNA follows: TGTGCCTGGGGGGCCGCCAGGGGGCGTGCTTCCTACAATGAGCAGTTCTTC.

This clone was detected only a few times. The V call is TRBV25-1, the J call TRBJ2-5; TRBD1 matches at 8 bases. The end of the DNA fits TRBJ2-7 better, so the J call may be wrong. The CDR3 is 16 amino acids. Germline V gene data show CDR1 as MGHDK and CDR2 as SYGVNS. CDR3 bases: TGTGCCAGCAGTCAACCAGGGGGCGTAAACTCCTACGAGCAGTACTTC. It is translated as CASSQPGGVNSYEQYF.

This chain links TRBV16 with TRBJ2-7; the match to TRBD1 covers 8 bases. CDR1 is KGHSY and CDR2 is FQNENV in the germline V gene. V was pared by 2 bases and J by 4 bases, with 7 bases of the junction left unmatched. This CDR3 is built from 15 residues. Written as DNA, the CDR3 is TGTGCCAGCAGCCAAATGGACAGGGAAGCATACGAGCAGTACTTC. Translated: CASSQMDREAYEQYF.

The chain joins TRBV30 to TRBJ2-5; D not resolved. Germline-derived CDR1 and CDR2 are GTSNPN and SVGIG (reference sequence). This CDR3 is 12 amino acids long. The V and J ends lost 8 bases and 2 bases respectively, with 12 bases between them. In DNA form, the CDR3 reads TGTGCCGGACGCACAGTTCAAGAGACCCAGTACTTC. Residues: CAGRTVQETQYF.

The chain is built from TRBV21-1 and TRBJ2-1; TRBD2 was called by the table and not checked on the DNA. TRBV21-1 is flagged as a pseudogene. The CDR3 is 18 residues long. The CDR3 reads CASSKKWALGGREDEQFF. The CDR3 DNA sequence: TGTGCCAGCAGCAAAAAGTGGGCCTTGGGCGGGAGGGAAGATGAGCAGTTCTTC.

The chain uses TRBV10-3 and TRBJ2-7; a possible D gene is TRBD2 (6 bases). The CDR3 extends over 15 amino acids. V lost 0 bases, J lost 11 bases, and 20 bases lay in between. Germline V gene data show CDR1 as ENHRY and CDR2 as SYGVKD. Here the CDR3 DNA reads TGTGCCATCAGTGAGTCTTCCGGGGCTCCGTGGGGGGAGTACTTC. This sequence encodes CAISESSGAPWGEYF.

The chain joins TRBV28 to TRBJ2-5; either TRBD1 or TRBD2 may supply D (5 bases each). This CDR3 has 16 residues. V lost 3 bases to trimming and J lost 3 bases, with 17 bases between them. In germline, CDR1 is MDHEN, CDR2 SYDVKM. The CDR3 here is CASSFNGVGTEETQYF. In DNA, the CDR3 is TGTGCCAGCAGTTTTAACGGGGTCGGGACGGAAGAGACCCAGTACTTC.